This record looks at one T cell receptor beta chain sequence and its context. The antigen this receptor binds is unknown. The sample holds no much larger clone one base away, and base qualities are not on file. The Qiagen DNeasy kit was used to extract genomic DNA both from unsorted PBMCs and from the negatively selected CD4+ and CD8+ fractions. TCR beta CDR3 regions were subjected to amplification by immunoSEQ multiplex PCR with primers that anneal to V and J segments. A synthetic immune receptor repertoire was used to minimize amplification bias, and remaining bias was computationally removed after sequencing. The source study handled its data this way. Custom Python scripts were used to quantify repertoire diversity as the Shannon entropy index. Unsorted, CD4+ and CD8+ repertoires were analyzed separately, except in combined analyses where CD4+ and CD8+ sequences were merged in silico. A clone counted as expanded when the clone's frequency after treatment rose at least 2-fold relative to C1D1, and clones undetected at baseline were given a pseudocount of 0.5. Singleton clones were defined as clones with 0 or 1 copy at C1D1, and non-singleton clones were defined as clones with 2 or more copies. Clones expanded in unsorted samples were assigned a CD4+, CD8+ or unknown annotation through matching of protein sequences in sorted samples from the same patient. Wilcoxon tests on paired samples were used to test changes in diversity from C1D1 to C4D1. TCRdb limited this immuneACCESS table to in-frame rearrangements with V and J called. A share of clones is missing; checked studies link under half to unresolved V genes, and the rest is unexplained. Clone size and V and J calls were adopted from that table, with D and trimming inferred from the DNA. Present in this sample are more than 50,000 clones, 80% to 90% of which were seen just once. The ten largest clonotypes hold roughly 15% of the sample.

The data are from a study of PD-1 blockade in classical Hodgkin lymphoma (dated by TCRdb to the early 2020s). Study-wide context: Nivolumab dosing was 3 mg/kg intravenously every 2 weeks, continuing until either disease progression or unacceptable toxicity. The study used TCR beta sequencing and CyTOF to define a peripheral blood immune signature of response to PD-1 blockade in classical Hodgkin lymphoma.

The intended sense of this specimen's time point label: cycle 1 day 1 (C1D1), immediately before nivolumab initiation. Every trial patient had relapsed following autologous stem cell transplantation, and prior brentuximab vedotin exposure was what differed among cohorts A, B and C. A total of over 55 patients with relapsed/refractory classical Hodgkin lymphoma made up the trial cohort, and each patient's best overall response was complete response, partial response or progressive disease. Single-agent nivolumab was administered to trial patients in the multi-cohort phase II CheckMate 205 trial. An independent review committee assessed best overall response by applying the 2007 International Working Group response criteria. Trial PBMCs were collected immediately before nivolumab initiation (C1D1) and during therapy at cycle 2 day 1 and cycle 4 day 1. Peripheral blood was collected in 8 mL Vacutainer Cell Preparation Tubes, from which PBMCs were isolated by centrifugation and then cryopreserved.

Results and caveats for the whole study, not just this receptor: Baseline diversity similar to that of newly diagnosed patients was observed in trial patients achieving complete response, whereas significantly lower diversity was observed in partial responders and progressors. By C4D1, a significant rise was seen in CD4+ TCR diversity but not in CD8+ TCR diversity (p=0.0027 vs p=0.16), and the rise was most apparent among complete responders (p=0.02). Baseline TCR diversity was reported as lower in newly diagnosed patients than in healthy donors, and lower still in relapsed/refractory patients. Lower diversity was seen in patients whose nivolumab began less than 1 year after ASCT, and these patients were left out of later analyses so that immune reconstitution would not confound the results. The study covered only a single clinical trial cohort, and the causes of the repertoire differences, possibly disease activity or prior therapy, were still not defined.

The germline V gene supplies CDR1 KGHSH and CDR2 LQKENI. Taken from cysteine to phenylalanine, the CDR3 has 16 residues. This entry keeps only the CDR3 DNA: 48 bases, framed from base 1. V and J are truncated by 2 bases and 5 bases respectively, leaving an intervening sequence of 17 bases. The source was peripheral blood mononuclear cells (PBMCs), collected at baseline. Recombination connected TRBV18 to TRBJ2-3; the D gene is perhaps TRBD2, from 6 matching bases. This sequence was found in a human donor with classical Hodgkin lymphoma. The CDR3 protein sequence reads: CASSPGDLGGVDTQYF. In nucleotides, the sequence is TGTGCCAGCTCACCAGGGGACCTAGGAGGGGTAGATACGCAGTATTTT.